A single sample gave rise to the 21 T cell receptor beta chains below, sequenced in a study of cytomegalovirus exposure and HLA in healthy donors (dated by TCRdb to 2015 to 2018). Library preparation used the immunoSEQ multiplex PCR assay. For the multiplex PCR, a mixture combining 60 forward primers for TCR Vbeta segments and 13 reverse primers for TCR Jbeta segments was used. TCRdb carries this immuneACCESS record with in-frame sequences only. Its versions omit some clonotypes, under half of them owing to an unresolved V gene in the studies checked, with the rest unexplained. In all, the sample holds approximately 180,000 clones, and about three quarters of those were seen once. Together, the top ten hold 0.9% to 1.2% of the sample. The source material was PBMCs. Receptors originate from a woman aged 40 to 49 in good health and CMV-seronegative.

This clone was picked up one time. The chain joins TRBV6-1 to TRBJ2-7, with 9 positions matching TRBD2. V trimming: 6 bases; J trimming: 6 bases; junction bases outside the gene matches: 12. The CDR3 is 15 amino acids. Germline CDR1 MNHNS, CDR2 SASEGT. The CDR3 protein is CASSGGLAGASEQYV. The CDR3 region has the DNA TGTGCCAGCAGCGGGGGATTAGCGGGAGCTTCCGAGCAGTACGTC.

The chain uses TRBV11-1 and TRBJ1-1, with 10 bases that match TRBD1. V shed 5 bases and J 7 bases; nucleotides not matched to a gene: 4. The CDR3 extends over 13 amino acids. CDR1 SGHAT and CDR2 FQDESV come from the germline V gene (reference sequence). CDR3 in amino acids: CASSPTGGGEAFF. The CDR3 bases are TGTGCCAGCAGCCCGACAGGGGGCGGTGAAGCTTTCTTT.

The rearrangement links TRBV4-2 to TRBJ1-3; D remains ambiguous. The CDR3 loop spans 16 amino acids. CDR1 is LGHNA, CDR2 YNFKEQ, per germline. V lost 0 bases and J lost 1, with 10 bases in between. The CDR3 reads CASSQDTVRSGNTIYF. For the CDR3, the DNA is TGTGCCAGCAGCCAAGATACGGTGCGATCTGGAAACACCATATATTTT.

This clone was detected once. The chain combines TRBV29-1 with TRBJ2-1; D remains ambiguous. The V and J ends lost 6 bases and 0 bases respectively, with 9 bases between them. CDR3 length: 13 residues. Germline V gene sequence: CDR1 SQVTM, CDR2 ANQGSEA. The CDR3 loop reads CSVGASSYNEQFF. CDR3 DNA sequence: TGCAGCGTGGGTGCTAGCTCCTACAATGAGCAGTTCTTC.

This chain uses TRBV7-6 with TRBJ2-3, with TRBD2 matching over 7 bases. Germline V lookup: CDR1 SGHVS, CDR2 FNYEAQ. Trimming cost V 2 bases and J 2 bases; bases outside gene matches: 13. This CDR3 spans 18 amino acids. CDR3 in DNA: TGTGCCAGCAGCTTACGGCAGGTGGGAGGGTCGGTCACAGATACGCAGTATTTT. Translating gives CASSLRQVGGSVTDTQYF.

The V and J genes are TRBV7-9 and TRBJ1-2, with D unresolved. Germline V CDR1 and CDR2: SEHNR, FQNEAQ (reference sequence). V gave up 6 bases and J gave up 5 bases, with 16 bases separating them. The CDR3 has 14 amino acids. The CDR3 region is CASRRSGQLYGYTF. CDR3 DNA sequence: TGTGCCAGCAGACGTAGCGGGCAGTTGTATGGCTACACCTTC.

This rearrangement joins TRBV9 to TRBJ2-1, with D tentatively TRBD1 (6 bases). The CDR3 is 16 residues long. The germline V and J ends were trimmed by 4 bases and 8 bases, with 22 bases remaining between them. CDR1 and CDR2 from the germline V gene are SGDLS and YYNGEE. DNA of the CDR3: TGTGCCAGCAGCCAGAGGACAGCGCCCACCAGGGATGAGCAGTTCTTC. Protein sequence: CASSQRTAPTRDEQFF. The whole variable domain, remainder taken from reference TRBV9 and TRBJ2-1, is DSGVTQTPKHLITATGQRVTLRCSPRSGDLSVYWYQQSLDQGLQFLIQYYNGEERAKGNILERFSAQQFPDLHSELNLSSLELGDSALYFCASSQRTAPTRDEQFFGPGTRLTVL.

This clone turned up a few times. The J gene is TRBJ2-2, the V gene TRBV5-6, with D possibly matching TRBD2 (7 bases). This CDR3 has 16 residues. Germline V gene data show CDR1 as SGHDT and CDR2 as YYEEEE. V lost 0 bases and J 7 bases, leaving 16 bases between the germline ends. This CDR3 is CASSLVHRGANGELFF. CDR3 sequence (DNA): TGTGCCAGCAGCTTGGTTCACCGGGGGGCCAACGGGGAGCTGTTTTTT.

The rearrangement joins TRBV5-6 to TRBJ2-3; D is unresolved. The germline CDR1 and CDR2 sequences are SGHDT and YYEEEE. The CDR3 totals 13 residues. V gave up 1 base and J gave up 1 base, with 4 bases separating them. This CDR3 is CASSLSGTDTQYF. CDR3 nucleotides: TGTGCCAGCAGCTTGTCAGGCACAGATACGCAGTATTTT.

V is TRBV9 and J is TRBJ1-2, with D uncertain. The CDR3 is 17 amino acids. The germline V gene encodes CDR1 SGDLS and CDR2 YYNGEE. Between the trimmed V and J ends, which lost 0 bases and 6 bases, there was a span of 21 bases. CDR3 sequence: CASSVEPRQRTGDGYTF. The CDR3 bases are TGTGCCAGCAGCGTAGAACCCCGTCAGAGAACTGGAGATGGCTACACCTTC. Full variable domain (missing parts from reference TRBV9 and TRBJ1-2): DSGVTQTPKHLITATGQRVTLRCSPRSGDLSVYWYQQSLDQGLQFLIQYYNGEERAKGNILERFSAQQFPDLHSELNLSSLELGDSALYFCASSVEPRQRTGDGYTFGSGTRLTVV.

The table lists this clone with a few counts. This chain joins TRBV29-1 and TRBJ2-7; D is perhaps TRBD1 (5 bases). This CDR3 has 13 residues. Germline V gene sequence: CDR1 SQVTM, CDR2 ANQGSEA. V was cut by 3 bases and J by 9 bases, with 18 bases left in between. The CDR3 bases are TGCAGCGTTGACTTCCCAGGGTTAAAAGGGCAGTACTTC. It encodes CSVDFPGLKGQYF.

The chain employs TRBV5-4 and TRBJ2-1; tentatively, D is TRBD1 (6 bases). V was cut by 4 bases and J by 13 bases, with 21 bases left in between. The germline gives CDR1 SGHNT, CDR2 YYREEE (reference sequence). The CDR3 loop spans 14 amino acids. In nucleotides, the CDR3 is TGTGCCAGCAGCCCCCCAACTTTGACAGGCGTTCAGTTCTTC. As protein: CASSPPTLTGVQFF.

V usage is TRBV7-7 and J usage is TRBJ2-1; no clear D. The V end was cut by 5 bases, the J end by 5 bases, with 13 bases between. This CDR3 comprises 14 residues. Germline V gene sequence: CDR1 SSHAT, CDR2 FNYEAQ (reference sequence). CDR3 in amino acids: CASSGTVVDNEQFF. CDR3 nucleotide sequence: TGTGCCAGCAGCGGTACAGTAGTAGACAATGAGCAGTTCTTC.

The gene calls are TRBV2 and TRBJ1-4; 8 bases are a match to TRBD1. With 7 bases clipped from V and 7 bases from J, the junction kept 8 bases outside the gene matches. The CDR3 has 14 amino acids. CDR1 is SNHLY, CDR2 FYNNEI, per germline. The CDR3 loop reads CASIVDRAAEKLFF. CDR3 nucleotides: TGTGCCAGCATAGTGGACAGGGCGGCTGAAAAACTGTTTTTT.

The gene calls are TRBV9 and TRBJ1-1; D is unresolved. This CDR3 region has 15 residues. V lost 4 bases, J lost 4 bases, and 17 bases lay in between. Germline V lookup: CDR1 SGDLS, CDR2 YYNGEE. CDR3 residues: CASSRSGLLPTEAFF. The CDR3 DNA is TGTGCCAGCAGCCGTAGTGGGCTATTACCCACTGAAGCTTTCTTT.

The V call is TRBV27, the J call TRBJ2-3; 14 bases agree with TRBD2. This CDR3 comprises 18 residues. Germline lookup yields CDR1 MNHEY and CDR2 SMNVEV (reference sequence). With V trimmed by 4 bases and J by 6 bases, 12 bases remained unmatched. This chain's CDR3 is CASSSPRLAGGPADTQYF. CDR3 DNA: TGTGCCAGCAGTTCCCCCCGACTAGCGGGAGGGCCTGCGGATACGCAGTATTTT.

This chain connects TRBV5-4 to TRBJ2-5; D ambiguous. CDR3 size: 14 residues. Between the trimmed V and J ends, which lost 1 base and 3 bases, there was a span of 10 bases. In germline, CDR1 is SGHNT, CDR2 YYREEE (reference sequence). The CDR3 bases are TGTGCCAGCAGCTTGACAGATACAAAAGAGACCCAGTACTTC. The encoded protein is CASSLTDTKETQYF.

This rearrangement joins TRBV5-1 to TRBJ1-2; D is unclear. The CDR3 has 14 amino acids. Germline V gene lookup returns CDR1 SGHRS and CDR2 YFSETQ. V was trimmed by 4 bases and J by 2 bases, leaving 12 bases between them. Here the CDR3 reads CASSPLGRNYGYTF. The CDR3 DNA follows: TGCGCCAGCAGCCCGTTGGGGAGGAACTATGGCTACACCTTC.

The chain joins TRBV5-1 to TRBJ1-3, with a possible D match to TRBD1 (6 bases). Germline V gives CDR1 SGHRS, CDR2 YFSETQ. The ends were cut back, 0 bases at V and 0 bases at J, with 10 bases in the middle. CDR3 length: 16 amino acids. Here the CDR3 reads CASSLELRGSGNTIYF. The CDR3 nucleotides read TGCGCCAGCAGCTTGGAGCTCAGGGGCTCTGGAAACACCATATATTTT.

The chain uses TRBV9 and TRBJ2-1, with TRBD2 identical over 10 bases. The CDR3 length is 16 residues. Trimming removed 0 bases from V and 8 bases from J; junction bases left unmatched: 8. In germline, CDR1 is SGDLS, CDR2 YYNGEE. In DNA, the CDR3 is TGTGCCAGCAGCGTAGGGTGGACTAGCGGAATATATGAGCAGTTCTTC. This sequence encodes CASSVGWTSGIYEQFF.

The chain uses TRBV15 and TRBJ2-3; 7 bases agree with TRBD1. The CDR3 is 14 amino acids. Losses at the gene ends were 1 base for V and 6 bases for J; bases not matched to a gene: 4. Per the germline V gene, CDR1 is LNHNV and CDR2 is YYDKDF (reference sequence). The CDR3 nucleotides are TGTGCCACCAGCAGAGGACAGGGTTCGGATACGCAGTATTTT. This gives the protein CATSRGQGSDTQYF.